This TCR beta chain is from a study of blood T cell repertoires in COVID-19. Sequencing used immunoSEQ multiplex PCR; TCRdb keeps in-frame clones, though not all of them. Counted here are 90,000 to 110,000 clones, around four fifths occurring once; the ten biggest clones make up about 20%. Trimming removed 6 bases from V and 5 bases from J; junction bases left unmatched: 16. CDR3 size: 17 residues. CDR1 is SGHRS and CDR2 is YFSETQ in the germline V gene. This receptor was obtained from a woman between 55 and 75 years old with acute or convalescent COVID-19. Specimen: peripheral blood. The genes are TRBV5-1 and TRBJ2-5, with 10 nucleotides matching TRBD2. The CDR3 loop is CASNRLASGGVRETQYF. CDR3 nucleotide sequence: TGCGCCAGCAACCGACTGGCGAGCGGGGGGGTAAGGGAGACCCAGTACTTC.